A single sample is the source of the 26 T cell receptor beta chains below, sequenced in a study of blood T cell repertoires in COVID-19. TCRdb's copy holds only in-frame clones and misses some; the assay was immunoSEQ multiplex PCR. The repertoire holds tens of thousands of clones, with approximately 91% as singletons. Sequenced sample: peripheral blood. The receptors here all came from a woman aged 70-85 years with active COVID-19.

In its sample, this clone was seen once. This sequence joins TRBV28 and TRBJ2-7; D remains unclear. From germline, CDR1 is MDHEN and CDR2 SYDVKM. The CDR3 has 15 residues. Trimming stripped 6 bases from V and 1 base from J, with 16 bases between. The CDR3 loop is CASRSPPGRSYEQYF. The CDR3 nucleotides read TGTGCCAGCAGATCCCCCCCCGGCAGGTCCTACGAGCAGTACTTC.

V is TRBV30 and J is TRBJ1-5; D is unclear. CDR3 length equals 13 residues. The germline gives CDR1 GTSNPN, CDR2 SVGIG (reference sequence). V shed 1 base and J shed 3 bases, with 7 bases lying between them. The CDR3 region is CAWSAGSNQPQHF. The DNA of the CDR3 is TGTGCCTGGAGTGCAGGTTCCAATCAGCCCCAGCATTTT.

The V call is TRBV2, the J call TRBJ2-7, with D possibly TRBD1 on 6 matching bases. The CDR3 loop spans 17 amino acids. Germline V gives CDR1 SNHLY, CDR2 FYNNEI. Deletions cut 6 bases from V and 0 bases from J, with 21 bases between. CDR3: CASSSPPRTAYSYEQYF. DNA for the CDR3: TGTGCCAGCAGCTCACCCCCCAGGACAGCCTACTCCTACGAGCAGTACTTC.

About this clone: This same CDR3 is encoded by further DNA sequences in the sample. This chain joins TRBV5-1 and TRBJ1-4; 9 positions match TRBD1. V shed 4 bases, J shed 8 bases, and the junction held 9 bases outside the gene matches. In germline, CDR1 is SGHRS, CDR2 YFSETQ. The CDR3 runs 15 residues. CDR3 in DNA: TGCGCCAGCAGCACGGGACAGGGTATTAACGAAAAACTGTTTTTT. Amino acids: CASSTGQGINEKLFF.

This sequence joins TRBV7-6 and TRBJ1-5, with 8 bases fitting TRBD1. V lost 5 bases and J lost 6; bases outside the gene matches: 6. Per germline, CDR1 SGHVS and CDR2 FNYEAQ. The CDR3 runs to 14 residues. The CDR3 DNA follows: TGTGCCAGCAGCGCAGGACAGGGAAGTCAGCCCCAGCATTTT. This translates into CASSAGQGSQPQHF.

CDR3 sequence reads: CASSHIRQGHQETQYF. For the CDR3, the DNA is TGTGCCAGCAGCCATATAAGGCAGGGGCACCAAGAGACCCAGTACTTC. This chain links TRBV3-1 (or the pseudogene TRBV3-2) with TRBJ2-5; D perhaps matches TRBD1 (6 bases). CDR1 and CDR2 from the germline V gene are LGHDT and YNNKEL (reference sequence). This CDR3 comprises 16 residues. Trimming shortened V by 3 bases and J by 0 bases, and 14 bases separated the two germline ends.

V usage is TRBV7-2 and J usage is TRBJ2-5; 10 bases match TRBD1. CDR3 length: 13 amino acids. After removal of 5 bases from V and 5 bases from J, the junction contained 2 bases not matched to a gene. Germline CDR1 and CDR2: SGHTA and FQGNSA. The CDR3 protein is CASSPDRGETQYF. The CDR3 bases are TGTGCCAGCAGCCCGGACAGGGGGGAGACCCAGTACTTC.

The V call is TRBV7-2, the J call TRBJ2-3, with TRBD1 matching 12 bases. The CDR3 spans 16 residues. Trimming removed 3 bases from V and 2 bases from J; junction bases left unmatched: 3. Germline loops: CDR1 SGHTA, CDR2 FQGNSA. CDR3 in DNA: TGTGCCAGCAGCTTGAGGGACAGGGGGCTCACAGATACGCAGTATTTT. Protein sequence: CASSLRDRGLTDTQYF.

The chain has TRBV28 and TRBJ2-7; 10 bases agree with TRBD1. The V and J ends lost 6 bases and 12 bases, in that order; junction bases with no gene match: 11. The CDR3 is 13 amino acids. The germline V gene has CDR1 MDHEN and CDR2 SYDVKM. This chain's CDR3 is CASSSPDRGLTYF. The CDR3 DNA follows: TGTGCCAGCAGCTCCCCGGACAGGGGGTTGACGTACTTC. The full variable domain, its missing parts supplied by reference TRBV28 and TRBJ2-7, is DVKVTQSSRYLVKRTGEKVFLECVQDMDHENMFWYRQDPGLGLRLIYFSYDVKMKEKGDIPEGYSVSREKKERFSLILESASTNQTSMYLCASSSPDRGLTYFGPGTRLTVT.

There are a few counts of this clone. The CDR3 coding sequence is TGTGCCAGCAGCTTGGACAGGGTATTAGGTGGCTACACCTTC. Translating gives CASSLDRVLGGYTF. The chain joins TRBV5-4 to TRBJ1-2; tentative D call: TRBD1 (6 bases). CDR3 length: 14 residues. Germline CDR1 SGHNT, CDR2 YYREEE (reference sequence). The ends were cut back, 0 bases at V and 7 bases at J, with 13 bases in the middle.

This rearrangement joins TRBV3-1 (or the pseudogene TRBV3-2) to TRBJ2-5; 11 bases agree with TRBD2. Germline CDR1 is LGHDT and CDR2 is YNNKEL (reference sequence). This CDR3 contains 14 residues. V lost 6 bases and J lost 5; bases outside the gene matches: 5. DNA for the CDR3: TGTGCCAGCAGTCTGACTAGCGGGAAGGAGACCCAGTACTTC. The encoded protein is CASSLTSGKETQYF.

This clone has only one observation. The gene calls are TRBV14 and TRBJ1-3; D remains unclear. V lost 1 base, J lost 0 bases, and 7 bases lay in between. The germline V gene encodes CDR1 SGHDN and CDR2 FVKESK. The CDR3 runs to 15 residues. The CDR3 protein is CASSQVLSSGNTIYF. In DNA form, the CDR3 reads TGTGCCAGCAGCCAAGTCTTGTCCTCTGGAAACACCATATATTTT.

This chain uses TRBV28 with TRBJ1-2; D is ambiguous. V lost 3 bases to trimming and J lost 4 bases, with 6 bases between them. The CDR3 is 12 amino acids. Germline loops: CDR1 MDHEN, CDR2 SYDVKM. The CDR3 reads CASSFRGYGYTF. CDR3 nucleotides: TGTGCCAGCAGTTTCCGCGGCTATGGCTACACCTTC.

DNA of the CDR3: TGCGCCAGCAGCCAAGTGGTTAGCGGAGACACAGATACGCAGTATTTT. The encoded protein is CASSQVVSGDTDTQYF. The chain employs TRBV4-3 and TRBJ2-3, with TRBD2 as a possible D gene (6 bases). The CDR3 contains 16 residues. Between the trimmed V and J ends, which lost 1 base and 2 bases, there was a span of 13 bases. CDR1 is LGHNA and CDR2 is YSLEER in the germline V gene.

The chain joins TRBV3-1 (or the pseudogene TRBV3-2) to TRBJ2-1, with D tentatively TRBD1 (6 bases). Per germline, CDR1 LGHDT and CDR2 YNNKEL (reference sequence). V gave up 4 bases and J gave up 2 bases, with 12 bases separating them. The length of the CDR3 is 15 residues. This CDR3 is CASSRGGRTYNEQFF. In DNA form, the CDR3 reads TGTGCCAGCAGCCGAGGGGGACGGACCTACAATGAGCAGTTCTTC.

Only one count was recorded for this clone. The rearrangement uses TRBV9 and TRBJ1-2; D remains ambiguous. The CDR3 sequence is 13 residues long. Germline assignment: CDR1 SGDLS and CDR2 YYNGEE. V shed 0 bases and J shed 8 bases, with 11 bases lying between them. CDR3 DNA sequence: TGTGCCAGCAGCGTAGATTGGCAGGCGGGCTACACCTTC. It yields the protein CASSVDWQAGYTF.

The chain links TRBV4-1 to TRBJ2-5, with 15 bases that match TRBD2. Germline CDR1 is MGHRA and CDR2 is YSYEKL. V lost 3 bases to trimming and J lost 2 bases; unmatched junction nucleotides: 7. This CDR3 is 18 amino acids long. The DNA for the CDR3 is TGCGCCAGCAGCCAGAAAGGACTAGCGGGAGGGGATCAAGAGACCCAGTACTTC. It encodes CASSQKGLAGGDQETQYF.

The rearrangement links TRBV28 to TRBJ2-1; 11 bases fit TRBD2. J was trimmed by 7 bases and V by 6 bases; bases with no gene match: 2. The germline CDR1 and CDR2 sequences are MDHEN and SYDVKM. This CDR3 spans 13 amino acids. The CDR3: CASRGTSGNEQFF. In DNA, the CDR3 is TGTGCCAGCAGGGGGACTAGCGGAAATGAGCAGTTCTTC. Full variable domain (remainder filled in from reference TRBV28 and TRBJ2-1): DVKVTQSSRYLVKRTGEKVFLECVQDMDHENMFWYRQDPGLGLRLIYFSYDVKMKEKGDIPEGYSVSREKKERFSLILESASTNQTSMYLCASRGTSGNEQFFGPGTRLTVL.

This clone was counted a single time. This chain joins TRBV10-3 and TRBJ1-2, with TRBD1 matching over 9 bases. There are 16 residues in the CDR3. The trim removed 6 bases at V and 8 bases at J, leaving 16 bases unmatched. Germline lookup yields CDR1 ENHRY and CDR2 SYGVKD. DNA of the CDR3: TGTGCCATCAGCACACTGCTGACCACACAGGGGGCGGGCTACACCTTC. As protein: CAISTLLTTQGAGYTF.

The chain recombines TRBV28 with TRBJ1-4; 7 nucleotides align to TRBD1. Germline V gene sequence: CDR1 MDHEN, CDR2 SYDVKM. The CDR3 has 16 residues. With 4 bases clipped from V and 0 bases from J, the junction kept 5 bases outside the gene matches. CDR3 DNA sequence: TGTGCCAGCAGTTACAGGGGTGTGGCAACTAATGAAAAACTGTTTTTT. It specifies CASSYRGVATNEKLFF. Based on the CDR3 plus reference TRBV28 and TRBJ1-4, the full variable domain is DVKVTQSSRYLVKRTGEKVFLECVQDMDHENMFWYRQDPGLGLRLIYFSYDVKMKEKGDIPEGYSVSREKKERFSLILESASTNQTSMYLCASSYRGVATNEKLFFGSGTQLSVL.

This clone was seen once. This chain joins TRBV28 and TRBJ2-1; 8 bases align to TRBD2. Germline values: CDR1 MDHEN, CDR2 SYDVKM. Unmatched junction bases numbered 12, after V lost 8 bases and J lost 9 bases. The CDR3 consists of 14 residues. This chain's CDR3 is CASGVAGRVSEQFF. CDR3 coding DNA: TGTGCCAGCGGGGTAGCGGGGAGAGTCTCTGAGCAGTTCTTC.

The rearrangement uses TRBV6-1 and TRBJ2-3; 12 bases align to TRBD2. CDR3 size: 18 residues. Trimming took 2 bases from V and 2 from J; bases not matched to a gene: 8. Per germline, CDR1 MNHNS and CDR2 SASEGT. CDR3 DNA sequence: TGTGCCAGCAGTGAATCGTATAGGACTAGCGGGATCACAGATACGCAGTATTTT. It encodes CASSESYRTSGITDTQYF.

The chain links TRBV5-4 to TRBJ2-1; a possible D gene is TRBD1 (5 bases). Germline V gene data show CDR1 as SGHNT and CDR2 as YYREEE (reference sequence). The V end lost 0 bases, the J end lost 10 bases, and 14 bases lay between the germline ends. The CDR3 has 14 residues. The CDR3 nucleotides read TGTGCCAGCAGCTTGGGGGGCCCGACGTCGGAGCAGTTCTTC. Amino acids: CASSLGGPTSEQFF.

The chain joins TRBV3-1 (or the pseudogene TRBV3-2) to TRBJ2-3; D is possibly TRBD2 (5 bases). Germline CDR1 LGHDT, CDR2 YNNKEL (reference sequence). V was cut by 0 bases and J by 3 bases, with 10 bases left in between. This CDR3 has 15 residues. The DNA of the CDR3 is TGTGCCAGCAGCCAAGAACCGTCGGGGACAGATACGCAGTATTTT. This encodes CASSQEPSGTDTQYF.

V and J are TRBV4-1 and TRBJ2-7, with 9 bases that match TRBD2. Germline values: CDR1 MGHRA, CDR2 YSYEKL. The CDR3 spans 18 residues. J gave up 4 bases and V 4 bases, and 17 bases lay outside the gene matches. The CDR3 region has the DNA TGCGCCAGCAGCCCTTCATCGGGGCGGCGGGAGGGCAGGTACGAGCAGTACTTC. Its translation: CASSPSSGRREGRYEQYF.

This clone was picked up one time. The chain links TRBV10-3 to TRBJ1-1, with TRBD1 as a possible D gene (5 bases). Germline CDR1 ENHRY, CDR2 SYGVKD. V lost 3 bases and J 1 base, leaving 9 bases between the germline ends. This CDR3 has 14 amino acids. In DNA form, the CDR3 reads TGTGCCATCAGTGACACCAGGGCGAACACTGAAGCTTTCTTT. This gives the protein CAISDTRANTEAFF.